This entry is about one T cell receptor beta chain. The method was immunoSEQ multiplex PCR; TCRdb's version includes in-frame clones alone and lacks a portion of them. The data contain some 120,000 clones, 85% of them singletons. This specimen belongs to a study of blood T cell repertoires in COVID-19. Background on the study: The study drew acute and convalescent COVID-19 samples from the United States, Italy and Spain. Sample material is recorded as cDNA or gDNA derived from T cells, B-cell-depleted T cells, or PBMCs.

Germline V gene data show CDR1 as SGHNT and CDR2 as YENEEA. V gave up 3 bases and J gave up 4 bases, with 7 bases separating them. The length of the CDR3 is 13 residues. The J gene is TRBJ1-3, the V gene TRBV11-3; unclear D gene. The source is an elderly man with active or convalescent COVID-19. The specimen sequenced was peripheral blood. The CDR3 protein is CASSLSYGNTIYF. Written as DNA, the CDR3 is TGTGCCAGCAGCTTGAGTTACGGAAACACCATATATTTT.